The next 18 T cell receptor beta chains were all read from a single sample in a study of blood T cell repertoires in COVID-19. The repertoire was sequenced with immunoSEQ multiplex PCR; TCRdb's copy has only in-frame clones and lacks some. The sample consists of 300,000 to 350,000 clones, around 91% of them appearing once. What was sequenced was PBMCs or T cells enriched from blood (not recorded which). These receptors were obtained from a woman aged 18-30 years with acute COVID-19.

The J gene is TRBJ1-2, the V gene TRBV19, with D hard to call. Deletions cut 6 bases from V and 0 bases from J, with 11 bases between. Germline V gene lookup returns CDR1 LNHDA and CDR2 SQIVND (reference sequence). The length of the CDR3 is 14 residues. The CDR3 spells CASSPGGSNYGYTF. The CDR3 DNA sequence: TGTGCCAGTAGCCCGGGTGGATCTAACTATGGCTACACCTTC.

The chain carries TRBV6-5 and TRBJ2-3, with TRBD2 matching over 13 bases. Germline loops: CDR1 MNHEY, CDR2 SVGAGI. The CDR3 spans 13 residues. The trim removed 10 bases at V and 6 bases at J, leaving 4 bases unmatched. This chain's CDR3 is CATLTSGRDTQYF. The CDR3 DNA follows: TGTGCCACCTTGACTAGCGGGAGGGATACGCAGTATTTT.

This chain links TRBV18 with TRBJ1-5; D unresolved. Germline V lookup: CDR1 KGHSH, CDR2 LQKENI. The CDR3 contains 13 residues. The V and J ends lost 6 bases and 4 bases respectively, with 10 bases between them. The chain's CDR3 is CASSQPGNQPQHF. In DNA, the CDR3 is TGTGCCAGCTCCCAACCGGGTAATCAGCCCCAGCATTTT.

The gene calls are TRBV24-1 and TRBJ1-2; 8 nucleotides line up with TRBD1. The CDR3 length is 16 residues. Trimming cost V 3 bases and J 8 bases; bases outside gene matches: 13. Germline V gives CDR1 KGHDR, CDR2 SFDVKD. The CDR3 region is CATSDPGQGGRGGYTF. In DNA form, the CDR3 reads TGTGCCACCAGTGATCCCGGACAGGGAGGTAGAGGAGGCTACACCTTC.

The rearrangement joins TRBV9 to TRBJ2-1; TRBD2 matches at 9 bases. The germline gives CDR1 SGDLS, CDR2 YYNGEE. CDR3 length: 15 amino acids. V dropped 1 base and J dropped 5; count of bases not matched to a gene: 4. CDR3 DNA: TGTGCCAGCAGCGTAATAGCGGGAGTCGACAATGAGCAGTTCTTC. Translated, it gives CASSVIAGVDNEQFF.

The chain is built from TRBV30 and TRBJ2-6; weak D call: TRBD1 (5 bases). The CDR3 is 19 residues long. Trimming pared 0 bases from V and 0 bases from J, leaving 18 bases between. Per the germline V gene, CDR1 is GTSNPN and CDR2 is SVGIG (reference sequence). CDR3 region: CAWSVYVGQPRSGANVLTF. The CDR3 coding sequence is TGTGCCTGGAGTGTTTATGTGGGGCAGCCGCGCTCTGGGGCCAACGTCCTGACTTTC.

This clone was detected only a few times. The rearrangement uses TRBV7-6 and TRBJ2-3; D is uncertain. Looked up from germline, CDR1 is SGHVS and CDR2 is FNYEAQ. There are 14 residues in the CDR3. Between the trimmed V and J ends, which lost 0 bases and 0 bases, there was a span of 4 bases. The chain's CDR3 is CASSLAASTDTQYF. Written as DNA, the CDR3 is TGTGCCAGCAGCTTAGCAGCTAGCACAGATACGCAGTATTTT.

The rearrangement uses TRBV10-3 and TRBJ1-2, with TRBD1 matching 8 bases. CDR3 length: 14 residues. Germline loops: CDR1 ENHRY, CDR2 SYGVKD. The ends lost 3 bases at V and 7 bases at J; junction bases unmatched: 7. CDR3 protein: CAISEGDRGSGYTF. CDR3 coding DNA: TGTGCCATCAGTGAAGGAGACAGGGGTAGTGGCTACACCTTC.

This chain joins TRBV28 and TRBJ1-1; tentatively, D is TRBD1 (6 bases). The V end was cut by 5 bases, the J end by 1 base, with 8 bases between. Germline CDR1 MDHEN, CDR2 SYDVKM. CDR3 length: 13 amino acids. The CDR3 region is CASSQTGNTEAFF. The CDR3 DNA follows: TGTGCCAGCAGTCAGACAGGGAACACTGAAGCTTTCTTT. Full variable domain (remainder filled in from reference TRBV28 and TRBJ1-1): DVKVTQSSRYLVKRTGEKVFLECVQDMDHENMFWYRQDPGLGLRLIYFSYDVKMKEKGDIPEGYSVSREKKERFSLILESASTNQTSMYLCASSQTGNTEAFFGQGTRLTVV.

The chain employs TRBV12-5 and TRBJ1-1, with D uncertain. Germline-derived CDR1 and CDR2 are LGHNT and FRNRAP. V lost 1 base to trimming and J lost 1 base, with 10 bases between them. This CDR3 region has 15 residues. The CDR3 here is CASGLAGGGNTEAFF. CDR3 bases: TGTGCTAGTGGTTTGGCGGGAGGCGGGAACACTGAAGCTTTCTTT. The entire variable domain, with the rest obtained from reference TRBV12-5 and TRBJ1-1, is as follows: DARVTQTPRHKVTEMGQEVTMRCQPILGHNTVFWYRQTMMQGLELLAYFRNRAPLDDSGMPKDRFSAEMPDATLATLKIQPSEPRDSAVYFCASGLAGGGNTEAFFGQGTRLTVV.

The J gene is TRBJ2-1, the V gene TRBV14; 12 positions agree with TRBD2. The germline gives CDR1 SGHDN, CDR2 FVKESK. The V segment lost 1 base and the J segment 16 bases; nucleotides outside the gene matches: 8. The CDR3 totals 14 residues. The CDR3 loop reads CASSQGRLAGESFF. CDR3 coding DNA: TGTGCCAGCAGCCAAGGGAGACTAGCGGGAGAAAGCTTCTTC.

This chain's CDR3 is CASSSLTPTSGTISSYEQYF. As DNA, the CDR3 is TGTGCCAGCAGTTCCCTAACGCCGACTAGCGGGACCATCTCCTCCTACGAGCAGTACTTC. V and J are TRBV28 and TRBJ2-7, with TRBD2 matching over 11 bases. This CDR3 is built from 20 residues. V was clipped by 4 bases and J by 0 bases; unmatched bases: 17. CDR1 is MDHEN, CDR2 SYDVKM, per germline.

V usage is TRBV18 and J usage is TRBJ2-7; D may be TRBD2 (8 bases). The germline V and J ends were trimmed by 5 bases and 3 bases, with 14 bases remaining between them. Germline V CDR1 and CDR2: KGHSH, LQKENI. The CDR3 covers 14 residues. The CDR3 DNA reads TGTGCCAGCTCAGTAGCGGGACAGAGCTACGAGCAGTACTTC. This gives the protein CASSVAGQSYEQYF.

The chain links TRBV11-2 to TRBJ2-5; TRBD1 might be the D (5 bases). There are 16 residues in the CDR3. Between the trimmed V and J ends, which lost 5 bases and 4 bases, there was a span of 20 bases. Germline V CDR1 and CDR2: SGHAT, FQNNGV. The CDR3 region has the DNA TGTGCCAGCAGCCGCTCCTCCGGACATCTCCGAGAGACCCAGTACTTC. This translates into CASSRSSGHLRETQYF.

J is TRBJ1-6 and V is TRBV3-1 (or the pseudogene TRBV3-2); the D is unclear. The CDR3 is 15 residues long. Germline assignment: CDR1 LGHDT and CDR2 YNNKEL (reference sequence). Trimming took 1 base from V and 10 from J, leaving 14 bases between them. The CDR3 DNA follows: TGTGCCAGCAGCCAAGGGGGAGGATTTAGGTCACCCCTCCACTTT. Residues: CASSQGGGFRSPLHF.

The V call is TRBV19, the J call TRBJ2-6, with 8 bases fitting TRBD1. This CDR3 contains 16 residues. From germline, CDR1 is LNHDA and CDR2 SQIVND (reference sequence). Unmatched junction bases numbered 6, after V lost 8 bases and J lost 0 bases. CDR3 protein: CASSGQGLSGANVLTF. The CDR3 nucleotides read TGTGCCAGTTCCGGACAGGGCCTCTCTGGGGCCAACGTCCTGACTTTC.

V gene TRBV7-9 combines with J gene TRBJ2-5; TRBD2 matches 13 bases. With 3 bases clipped from V and 5 bases from J, the junction kept 6 bases outside the gene matches. Per the germline V gene, CDR1 is SEHNR and CDR2 is FQNEAQ (reference sequence). CDR3 length: 16 residues. CDR3 sequence reads: CASSLTSGRLGETQYF. The CDR3, as DNA: TGTGCCAGCAGCTTGACTAGCGGGAGGCTCGGGGAGACCCAGTACTTC.

This clone was seen more than once but under ten times. The CDR3 DNA reads as TGCAGCGTTGATTTGGTGCAGGGCTATGGCTACACCTTC. Residues: CSVDLVQGYGYTF. The J gene is TRBJ1-2, the V gene TRBV29-1; D perhaps matches TRBD1 (5 bases). The V gene's germline CDR1 is SQVTM and CDR2 ANQGSEA. Trimming took off 3 bases at V and 4 bases at J, with 12 bases between the two ends. This CDR3 is built from 13 residues. Drawing the rest from reference TRBV29-1 and TRBJ1-2, the complete variable domain is SAVISQKPSRDICQRGTSLTIQCQVDSQVTMMFWYRQQPGQSLTLIATANQGSEATYESGFVIDKFPISRPNLTFSTLTVSNMSPEDSSIYLCSVDLVQGYGYTFGSGTRLTVV.